The table lists the clone carrying this T cell receptor beta chain with many counts. Antigen specificity is unknown. Trimming shortened V by 0 bases and J by 6 bases, and 9 bases separated the two germline ends. Germline V gives CDR1 MNHNY, CDR2 SVGAGI (reference sequence). The CDR3 runs to 14 residues. It was RNA transcripts that yielded the amplified TCR beta CDR3 regions. Primed by the HTBI set, a first-round RT-PCR was run on the TCR CDR3. TCRdb recomputed calls from the multiplex PCR reads with MiXCR, one row per CDR3 protein. The sample has fewer than 550,000 distinct CDR3 sequences; around 14% are singletons. The data stem from a study of T cells in Graves' hyperthyroidism and ophthalmopathy. Whole-study findings and limits: Appearing also in blood were most of the thyroid clonotypes expanded above 0.001. Before onset, ophthalmopathy was predicted by the model a median around 6.2 months earlier.

The clonotype was recovered from a woman younger than 35 with Graves' hyperthyroidism. The gene calls are TRBV6-6 and TRBJ2-1; tentative D call: TRBD1 (6 bases). The source material was blood. The CDR3 DNA sequence: TGTGCCAGCAGTTACTCCCAGGACAGCAATGAGCAGTTCTTC. The encoded protein is CASSYSQDSNEQFF.